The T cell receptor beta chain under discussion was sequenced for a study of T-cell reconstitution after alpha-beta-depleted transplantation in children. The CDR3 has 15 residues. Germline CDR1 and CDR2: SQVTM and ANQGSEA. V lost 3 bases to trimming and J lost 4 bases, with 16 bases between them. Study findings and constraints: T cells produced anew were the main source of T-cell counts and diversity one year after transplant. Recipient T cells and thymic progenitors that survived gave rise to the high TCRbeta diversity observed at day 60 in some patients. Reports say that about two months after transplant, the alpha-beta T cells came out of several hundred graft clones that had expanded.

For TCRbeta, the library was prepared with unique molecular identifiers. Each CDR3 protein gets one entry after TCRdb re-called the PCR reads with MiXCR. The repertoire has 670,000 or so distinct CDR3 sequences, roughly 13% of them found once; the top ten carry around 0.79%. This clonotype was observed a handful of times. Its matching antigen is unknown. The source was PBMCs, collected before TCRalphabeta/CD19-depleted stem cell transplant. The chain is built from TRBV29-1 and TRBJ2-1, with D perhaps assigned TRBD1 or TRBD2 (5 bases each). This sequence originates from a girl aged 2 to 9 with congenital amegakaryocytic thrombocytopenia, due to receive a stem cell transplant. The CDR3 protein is CSVEGVLGKYNEQFF. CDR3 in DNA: TGCAGCGTTGAGGGGGTCCTAGGGAAGTACAATGAGCAGTTCTTC.